This TCR beta chain was identified during a study of T cell repertoires in cytomegalovirus infection. About the research overall: Selection of CMV epitopes for the study included recently identified HLA-C-restricted and well-studied HLA-B-restricted ones. Findings and limits, study-wide: The study found HLA-C-restricted CMV-specific TCR beta clonotypes dominating the ex vivo response. Pooled public TCR beta family frequency picked out CMV carriers with the relevant HLA.

The germline V and J ends were trimmed by 0 bases and 10 bases, with 10 bases remaining between them. This CDR3 comprises 14 residues. The germline CDR1 and CDR2 sequences are LGHNA and YNFKEQ. This clonotype was picked up one time. Antigen unknown. Each CDR3 protein gets one entry after TCRdb re-called the reads with MiXCR. The data hold a few hundred thousand distinct CDR3 sequences, with 35% to 50% observed a single time. Sequencing was performed on cultured PBMCs, taken from culture after CMV antigen stimulation. V gene TRBV4-2 combines with J gene TRBJ1-6; D is undetermined. The TCR sequence derives from a human donor in good health (CMV status not recorded). Some clones in this sample may be carry-over from other donors' samples. The CDR3 nucleotides read TGTGCCAGCAGCCAAGATGGGGTAGGGTCACCCCTCCACTTT. It codes for CASSQDGVGSPLHF.